These 29 T cell receptor beta chains came from one sample sequenced in a study of neurological immune-mediated disorders. One entry per CDR3 protein, called by TCRdb with MiXCR from the 5' RACE reads. This table holds 20,000 or so distinct CDR3 sequences, about 2.8% found once. The sample was PBMCs. These receptors were taken from a woman aged 18-35 years with multiple sclerosis.

In this sample, this clonotype turned up many times. The V gene is TRBV2, the J gene TRBJ2-5, with D tentatively TRBD2 (6 bases). Trimming removed 4 bases from V and 4 bases from J, with 10 bases in between. There are 13 residues in the CDR3. Germline CDR1 is SNHLY and CDR2 is FYNNEI. The CDR3 loop is CASSGDGRETQYF. As DNA, the CDR3 is TGTGCCAGCAGTGGGGACGGGAGAGAGACCCAGTACTTC.

This clonotype was seen ten or more times. This chain joins TRBV3-1 and TRBJ1-1; possible D gene TRBD1, 6 bases. Per the germline V gene, CDR1 is LGHDT and CDR2 is YNNKEL (reference sequence). CDR3 length: 13 residues. V shed 5 bases and J shed 6 bases, with 13 bases lying between them. DNA of the CDR3: TGTGCCAGCAGCTCCAGGGGCGAGTCTGAAGCTTTCTTT. Encoded protein: CASSSRGESEAFF.

The table lists this clonotype with many counts. The chain has TRBV6-5 and TRBJ1-2; D ambiguous. Germline values: CDR1 MNHEY, CDR2 SVGAGI. V was clipped by 2 bases and J by 7 bases, with 11 bases between them. CDR3 length equals 13 residues. The CDR3 nucleotides are TGTGCCAGCAGTTACACGGCGCACGGTGGCTACACCTTC. It is translated as CASSYTAHGGYTF.

This chain links TRBV11-2 with TRBJ1-1; D ambiguous. V was clipped by 5 bases and J by 5 bases, with 9 bases between them. CDR3 size: 12 residues. Per the germline V gene, CDR1 is SGHAT and CDR2 is FQNNGV. CDR3 protein: CASSITRTEAFF. The CDR3 bases are TGTGCCAGCAGCATCACTCGGACTGAAGCTTTCTTT.

The chain combines TRBV9 with TRBJ2-3; no clear D. Looked up from germline, CDR1 is SGDLS and CDR2 is YYNGEE. Trimming shortened V by 0 bases and J by 9 bases, and 11 bases separated the two germline ends. The CDR3 is 13 residues long. The CDR3 DNA reads as TGTGCCAGCAGCGTAGACAAGACGAGCACGCAGTATTTT. Its protein product is CASSVDKTSTQYF.

This clonotype was detected many times. The chain couples TRBV6-6 to TRBJ2-5; weak D call: TRBD2 (6 bases). The length of the CDR3 is 14 residues. CDR1 is MNHNY and CDR2 is SVGAGI in the germline V gene (reference sequence). Trimming stripped 6 bases from V and 1 base from J, with 12 bases between. This CDR3 is CASSKLATQETQYF. CDR3 DNA: TGTGCCAGCAGCAAACTAGCCACCCAAGAGACCCAGTACTTC.

This clonotype was picked up many times. The chain carries TRBV6-5 and TRBJ1-6, with TRBD1 identical over 8 bases. This CDR3 has 17 amino acids. With V trimmed by 2 bases and J by 6 bases, 9 bases remained unmatched. Germline V lookup: CDR1 MNHEY, CDR2 SVGAGI. The CDR3 region is CASSYKGRGLANSPLHF. The CDR3 DNA follows: TGTGCCAGCAGTTACAAGGGCAGGGGGCTCGCTAATTCACCCCTCCACTTT.

Many counts were recorded for this clonotype. This chain joins TRBV20-1 and TRBJ2-5, with no clear D. The length of the CDR3 is 12 residues. The germline V and J ends were trimmed by 4 bases and 7 bases, with 13 bases remaining between them. CDR1 is DFQATT and CDR2 is SNEGSKA in the germline V gene (reference sequence). The CDR3 reads CSAKVNLGTQYF. CDR3 nucleotide sequence: TGCAGTGCTAAAGTGAACCTTGGGACCCAGTACTTC.

This clonotype was recorded many times. The chain uses TRBV7-9 and TRBJ2-5; D is perhaps TRBD2 (5 bases). The ends were cut back, 1 base at V and 5 bases at J, with 11 bases in the middle. Germline CDR1 reads SEHNR; CDR2 reads FQNEAQ (reference sequence). This CDR3 has 14 residues. The DNA for the CDR3 is TGTGCCAGCAGCTTAGTCGGGAAAGGGGAGACCCAGTACTTC. Residues: CASSLVGKGETQYF.

This clonotype has at least ten counts. This chain uses TRBV3-1 with TRBJ2-7, with TRBD1 matching over 12 bases. Germline V gene lookup returns CDR1 LGHDT and CDR2 YNNKEL (reference sequence). V lost 3 bases, J lost 6 bases, and 3 bases stayed unmatched. The CDR3 sequence is 14 residues long. As DNA, the CDR3 is TGTGCCAGCAGCCACCGGGACAGGGGGCTCGAGCAGTACTTC. Protein sequence: CASSHRDRGLEQYF.

Many counts were recorded for this clonotype. This rearrangement joins TRBV7-2 to TRBJ2-1; D ambiguous. The CDR3 length is 13 residues. Between the trimmed V and J ends, which lost 3 bases and 5 bases, there was a span of 8 bases. Germline V gene lookup returns CDR1 SGHTA and CDR2 FQGNSA. The CDR3 DNA sequence: TGTGCCAGCAGCTTGGTGAGAAACAATGAGCAGTTCTTC. This encodes CASSLVRNNEQFF.

This clonotype was found many times. At one end, the junction sequence differs from germline, possibly due to a read error. V usage is TRBV7-9 and J usage is TRBJ2-1; D gene ambiguous. CDR1 and CDR2 from the germline V gene are SEHNR and FQNEAQ (reference sequence). The CDR3 has 12 amino acids. The CDR3 loop is CVSSLFDNEQFF. The CDR3 DNA follows: TGTGTCAGCAGCTTATTTGACAATGAGCAGTTCTTC.

This clonotype has ten or more counts. The chain couples TRBV7-9 to TRBJ1-6; D perhaps matches TRBD1 (5 bases). Germline lookup yields CDR1 SEHNR and CDR2 FQNEAQ (reference sequence). This CDR3 spans 16 amino acids. The V end lost 2 bases, the J end lost 6 bases, and 14 bases lay between the germline ends. CDR3 sequence: CASSLFAGLSNSPLHF. DNA of the CDR3: TGTGCCAGCAGCTTATTCGCGGGGCTGAGTAATTCACCCCTCCACTTT.

This clonotype appeared many times. The V and J genes are TRBV5-1 and TRBJ1-1, with 8 bases identical to TRBD1. The germline V gene has CDR1 SGHRS and CDR2 YFSETQ. The ends lost 3 bases at V and 4 bases at J; junction bases unmatched: 8. The CDR3 sequence is 15 residues long. The CDR3 nucleotides are TGCGCCAGCAGCTCCGGACAGGGCGATGTCACTGAAGCTTTCTTT. Translating it yields CASSSGQGDVTEAFF.

This clonotype showed up many times. The gene calls are TRBV6-2 or TRBV6-3 and TRBJ2-1; perhaps TRBD1 as D (5 bases). Germline CDR1 is MNHEY and CDR2 is SVGEGT. Deletions cut 6 bases from V and 2 bases from J, with 8 bases between. This CDR3 region has 13 residues. CDR3 DNA sequence: TGTGCCAGCAGGGACACAACCTACAATGAGCAGTTCTTC. This encodes CASRDTTYNEQFF.

This clonotype appeared many times. The genes are TRBV6-5 and TRBJ1-1; D ambiguous. Deletions cut 0 bases from V and 7 bases from J, with 12 bases between. CDR1 is MNHEY, CDR2 SVGAGI, per germline. The CDR3 runs 14 residues. The chain's CDR3 is CASSYSQQPNEAFF. DNA for the CDR3: TGTGCCAGCAGTTACTCCCAACAGCCCAATGAAGCTTTCTTT.

At least ten counts were recorded for this clonotype. This chain connects TRBV11-2 to TRBJ2-7; TRBD1 aligns across 9 bases. V was pared by 5 bases and J by 3 bases, with 5 bases of the junction left unmatched. Looked up from germline, CDR1 is SGHAT and CDR2 is FQNNGV. This CDR3 contains 14 residues. The CDR3 protein is CASSVGQGGYEQYV. The CDR3 DNA sequence: TGTGCCAGCAGCGTGGGACAGGGCGGCTACGAGCAGTACGTC.

This clonotype rates as medium-sized. Here the CDR3 reads CASSLGSGTEAFF. CDR3 coding DNA: TGCGCCAGCAGCTTGGGTTCGGGCACTGAAGCTTTCTTT. The V gene is TRBV5-1, the J gene TRBJ1-1; no definite D call. V lost 0 bases to trimming and J lost 4 bases, with 7 bases between them. Germline V gene lookup returns CDR1 SGHRS and CDR2 YFSETQ. The CDR3 has 13 amino acids.

This clonotype was detected many times. The chain is built from TRBV21-1 and TRBJ1-1; TRBD1 is the table's D call and was not checked against the DNA. TRBV21-1 is a pseudogene segment. This CDR3 has 12 amino acids. The CDR3 bases are TGTGCCAGCAGCAGACAGGGCACTGAAGCTTTCTTT. Translated: CASSRQGTEAFF.

There are many counts of this clonotype. The chain combines TRBV12-3 or TRBV12-4 with TRBJ1-2, with 7 bases identical to TRBD1. V was clipped by 6 bases and J by 0 bases; unmatched bases: 7. The CDR3 runs 15 residues. CDR3 region: CASSARQGANYGYTF. The DNA of the CDR3 is TGTGCCAGCAGCGCGCGACAGGGAGCTAACTATGGCTACACCTTC.

The table lists this clonotype with many counts. This chain links TRBV20-1 with TRBJ1-2; TRBD1 matches 8 bases. This CDR3 comprises 15 residues. The V and J ends lost 0 bases and 6 bases, in that order; junction bases with no gene match: 9. Germline CDR1 DFQATT, CDR2 SNEGSKA (reference sequence). The CDR3 is CSARDIQDRADGYTF. The CDR3 nucleotides read TGCAGTGCTAGAGATATCCAGGACAGGGCTGATGGCTACACCTTC.

By share, this clonotype ranks as medium-sized. This chain's CDR3 is CASSLAGTPYNEQFF. The CDR3 DNA sequence: TGCGCCAGCAGCTTGGCAGGGACCCCCTACAATGAGCAGTTCTTC. V is TRBV5-1 and J is TRBJ2-1; the D call may be TRBD1 or TRBD2 (5 bases each). V lost 0 bases and J lost 2, with 9 bases in between. CDR3 length equals 15 residues. CDR1 is SGHRS, CDR2 YFSETQ, per germline. Full variable domain (missing parts from reference TRBV5-1 and TRBJ2-1): KAGVTQTPRYLIKTRGQQVTLSCSPISGHRSVSWYQQTPGQGLQFLFEYFSETQRNKGNFPGRFSGRQFSNSRSEMNVSTLELGDSALYLCASSLAGTPYNEQFFGPGTRLTVL.

This clonotype came up many times. The chain combines TRBV4-2 with TRBJ2-2, with TRBD1 matching over 11 bases. The CDR3 extends over 17 amino acids. Trimming at V came to 1 base and at J to 5 bases, leaving 6 bases not matched to a gene. In germline, CDR1 is LGHNA, CDR2 YNFKEQ. The CDR3 sequence is CASSQGTGGAGTGELFF. CDR3 sequence (DNA): TGTGCCAGCAGCCAAGGGACAGGGGGCGCTGGGACCGGGGAGCTGTTTTTT.

The table lists this clonotype with many counts. The V gene is TRBV20-1, the J gene TRBJ1-5; tentative D call: TRBD1 (6 bases). Trimming took off 1 base at V and 5 bases at J, with 12 bases between the two ends. The CDR3 contains 14 residues. In germline, CDR1 is DFQATT, CDR2 SNEGSKA (reference sequence). CDR3 in amino acids: CSARVGAEYQPQHF. CDR3 bases: TGCAGTGCTAGAGTGGGGGCCGAATATCAGCCCCAGCATTTT.

The sample holds many counts of this clonotype. The V call is TRBV12-3 or TRBV12-4, the J call TRBJ1-1; 8 bases are a match to TRBD1. This CDR3 is 14 amino acids long. With 5 bases clipped from V and 1 base from J, the junction kept 3 bases outside the gene matches. In DNA form, the CDR3 reads TGTGCCAGCAGTCAGGGACAGGAGAACACTGAAGCTTTCTTT. Translation gives CASSQGQENTEAFF.

The table lists this clonotype with many counts. V gene TRBV20-1 combines with J gene TRBJ2-3; no firm D call. Germline V lookup: CDR1 DFQATT, CDR2 SNEGSKA (reference sequence). The CDR3 has 12 amino acids. With 6 bases removed from V and 3 bases from J, the gap between germline ends came to 10 bases. As DNA, the CDR3 is TGCAGTGCCGGACCTAGAACAGATACGCAGTATTTT. Translation gives CSAGPRTDTQYF.

This clonotype was counted at least ten times. CDR3 loop: CASTRTSGGMDEQYF. DNA for the CDR3: TGTGCCAGCACCCGGACTAGCGGGGGGATGGACGAGCAGTACTTC. The gene calls are TRBV18 and TRBJ2-7; 14 bases align to TRBD2. V shed 8 bases, J shed 5 bases, and the junction held 8 bases outside the gene matches. Germline CDR1 is KGHSH and CDR2 is LQKENI. CDR3 length: 15 amino acids.

This clonotype occurred many times. The chain combines TRBV3-1 with TRBJ2-5, with unresolved D. Germline V gives CDR1 LGHDT, CDR2 YNNKEL (reference sequence). V lost 3 bases and J 2 bases, leaving 4 bases between the germline ends. The CDR3 is 12 residues long. The CDR3 DNA is TGTGCCAGCAGCCACCGACAAGAGACCCAGTACTTC. Its translation: CASSHRQETQYF.

This clonotype is medium-sized by share. V usage is TRBV12-3 or TRBV12-4 and J usage is TRBJ2-3; TRBD2 matches at 9 bases. Trimming at V came to 3 bases and at J to 5 bases, leaving 12 bases not matched to a gene. This CDR3 comprises 17 residues. The CDR3 region is CASSFIGGSGRRDTQYF. DNA for the CDR3: TGTGCCAGCAGTTTCATAGGAGGTAGCGGGAGAAGAGATACGCAGTATTTT.